This is a list of T cell receptor beta chains from one sample in a study of identical twins. Via MiXCR, TCRdb re-called the 5' RACE reads, giving one row per CDR3 protein. The sample shows 200,000 to 250,000 distinct CDR3 sequences, around 6.5% of them seen only once. These data were likewise used in another study, on T cells expressing NK-cell markers.

The material sequenced was CD8+ T cells sorted from blood. The receptors come from a woman between 18 and 29 years old in good health. Both conserved end residues are part of each CDR3. D genes are given only for firm matches. Expanded clones get a size class; other rows say once, few or many, or leave the size out.

TRBV20-1	few	TRBJ2-1	-	TGCAGTGCTAGTGATTTGGCCAGCGGGTACTCCTACAATGAGCAGTTCTTC	CSASDLASGYSYNEQFF
TRBV7-2	-	TRBJ1-5	TRBD1	TGTGCCAGCAGCTTAGGGGCAGGGGGTTACAATCAGCCCCAGCATTTT	CASSLGAGGYNQPQHF
TRBV30	few	TRBJ2-7	-	TGTGCCTGGAGTGACCCCGGACTCTCAGGGTGGGCGGGCGAGCAGTACTTC	CAWSDPGLSGWAGEQYF
TRBV2	-	TRBJ2-1	TRBD2	TGTGCCAGCCGAGGAGCCTCCTCCCTCTCATGGGGGGGGTTCTTC	CASRGASSLSWGGFF
TRBV3-1	-	TRBJ2-7	-	TGTGCCAGCGCCTTCCCGGGTGACGAGCAGTACTTC	CASAFPGDEQYF
TRBV20-1	-	TRBJ2-7	TRBD1	TGCAGTGCTAGAGAAGTGACCAGGGGGACCGAGCAGTACTTC	CSAREVTRGTEQYF
TRBV3-1	many	TRBJ1-5	-	TGTGCCAGCAGCCCGGGACTGGTTGGGTGGCAGCCCCAGCATTTT	CASSPGLVGWQPQHF
TRBV6-1	many	TRBJ2-1	TRBD2	TGTGCCAGCAGTGAAGATGGTAGCGGGAGCGATGAGCAGTTCTTC	CASSEDGSGSDEQFF
TRBV29-1	many	TRBJ2-1	TRBD1	TGCAGCGCCCCCGGGACAGACTACAATGAGCAGTTCTTC	CSAPGTDYNEQFF
TRBV10-3	few	TRBJ2-4	-	TGTGCCATCAGCAAACACAAGGGCAAAAACATTCAGTACTTC	CAISKHKGKNIQYF
TRBV9	many	TRBJ2-2	TRBD2	TGTGCCAGCAGCGTTCCCAGCGGGAGGGCGAACACCGGGGAGCTGTTTTTT	CASSVPSGRANTGELFF
TRBV29-1	-	TRBJ2-1	-	TGCAGCGTTGTGGGTCAGGTAAATGAGCAGTTCTTC	CSVVGQVNEQFF
TRBV20-1	many	TRBJ2-1	-	TGCAGTGTTCCTAAGGAGGAATACAATGAGCAGTTCTTC	CSVPKEEYNEQFF
TRBV7-2	few	TRBJ1-4	TRBD1	TGTGCCAGCAGCCTCAGGGGGTATGATGAAAAACTGTTTTTT	CASSLRGYDEKLFF
TRBV27	few	TRBJ1-1	-	TGTGCCAGCAGTTTGTTTGGTTCGGGGAGCACTGAAGCTTTCTTT	CASSLFGSGSTEAFF
TRBV6-5	few	TRBJ1-1	-	TGTGCCAGCAGTTACGGGACTATCACTGAAGCTTTCTTT	CASSYGTITEAFF
TRBV11-3	-	TRBJ2-3	-	TGTGCCAGCAGCCCCCTACTTGGGGATACGCAGTATTTT	CASSPLLGDTQYF
TRBV12-3/TRBV12-4	few	TRBJ1-1	-	TGTGCCAGCAGTTTTTGGGTAGCGAACACTGAAGCTTTCTTT	CASSFWVANTEAFF
TRBV7-9	few	TRBJ1-6	-	TGTGCCAGCAGCTTAACGAATTCACCCCTCCACTTT	CASSLTNSPLHF
TRBV18	-	TRBJ2-1	-	TGTGCCAGCTCATACCAAACAGGGAATTCCTACAATGAGCAGTTCTTC	CASSYQTGNSYNEQFF
TRBV4-3	many	TRBJ2-5	-	TGCGCCAGCAGCCAACTACAATCAGAGACCCAGTACTTC	CASSQLQSETQYF
TRBV27	-	TRBJ1-2	-	TGTGCCAGCAGTAAGGGGGGAGGCTATGGCTACACCTTC	CASSKGGGYGYTF
TRBV12-3/TRBV12-4	many	TRBJ2-7	TRBD2	TGTGCCAGCCTCAAGGACGGCGGGAGTCTCTACGAGCAGTACTTC	CASLKDGGSLYEQYF
TRBV29-1	many	TRBJ2-1	-	TGCAGCGTTTATCTAACACCGGATAATGAGCAGTTCTTC	CSVYLTPDNEQFF
TRBV30	many	TRBJ2-7	-	TGTGCCTGGAGTGTAGGTGGCGAGCAGTACTTC	CAWSVGGEQYF
TRBV2	-	TRBJ2-5	TRBD1	TGTGCCAGCATCAGGACAGGGTTAGGAGAGACCCAGTACTTC	CASIRTGLGETQYF
TRBV12-3/TRBV12-4	many	TRBJ1-2	TRBD1	TGTGCCAGCAGTTCGGGACAGCGGTATGACTACACCTTC	CASSSGQRYDYTF
TRBV20-1	many	TRBJ1-1	TRBD1	TGCAGTGCGCCCGGGACAGGGGCTGAAGCTTTCTTT	CSAPGTGAEAFF
TRBV5-1	-	TRBJ1-1	-	TGCGCCAGCAGCTTGGCCGTGGGGGGTGCTGAAGCTTTCTTT	CASSLAVGGAEAFF
TRBV12-3/TRBV12-4	many	TRBJ2-3	-	TGTGCCAGCAGCCGTCGGCGGGCTAGCACAGATACGCAGTATTTT	CASSRRRASTDTQYF
TRBV6-2/TRBV6-3	many	TRBJ2-7	-	TGTGCCAGCAGTTACGCAGGGGAGGGTCCCTACGAGCAGTACTTC	CASSYAGEGPYEQYF
TRBV6-5	many	TRBJ1-1	-	TGTGCCAGCAGTTCCCGGCCAGGGGTCGGGGGAGCTTTCTTT	CASSSRPGVGGAFF
TRBV11-2	many	TRBJ2-4	-	TGTGCCAGCAGCTTAGAGAATCCCGGGAGTTTGCTAGCCAAAAACATTCAGTACTTC	CASSLENPGSLLAKNIQYF
TRBV6-5	few	TRBJ2-3	-	TGTGCCAGCAGTTACGCCGGCGGTTTAAGCACAGATACGCAGTATTTT	CASSYAGGLSTDTQYF
TRBV3-1	many	TRBJ2-7	TRBD1	TGTGCCAGCAGGGCGACAGGGACCTACGAGCAGTACTTC	CASRATGTYEQYF
TRBV15	many	TRBJ1-1	-	TGTGCCACCACCCCAGAGGAGGGACACAACACTGAAGCTTTCTTT	CATTPEEGHNTEAFF
TRBV11-2	many	TRBJ2-7	-	TGTGCCAGCAGCTCGGGACTCACCTACGAGCAGTACTTC	CASSSGLTYEQYF
TRBV6-5	few	TRBJ1-6	TRBD1	TGTGCCAGCAGTTATACCGGGACAGGGGCTCAAGTCCGCTTT	CASSYTGTGAQVRF
TRBV4-3	many	TRBJ2-1	TRBD1	TGCGCCAGCAGCCAAGATCAAGGGACAGGGTCGGATGAGCAGTTCTTC	CASSQDQGTGSDEQFF
TRBV7-8	-	TRBJ2-3	-	TGTGCCAGCAGCTCGGTCACAGATACGCAGTATTTT	CASSSVTDTQYF
TRBV20-1	-	TRBJ2-4	TRBD2	TGCAGTGCTAGACCGACTAGCGGACTAGCCAAAAACATTCAGTACTTC	CSARPTSGLAKNIQYF
TRBV29-1	many	TRBJ2-1	-	TGCAGCGTTGTTCGGGAAGGCAATGAGCAGTTCTTC	CSVVREGNEQFF
TRBV20-1	-	TRBJ2-1	TRBD1	TGCAGTGCTAACACAGGGGGCGGTGAGCAGTTCTTC	CSANTGGGEQFF
TRBV7-9	-	TRBJ2-7	-	TGTGCCAGCAGCCTTCAAGACGAGCAGTACTTC	CASSLQDEQYF
TRBV9	-	TRBJ1-1	-	TGTGCCAGTCGGGCGGCCAACACTGAAGCTTTCTTT	CASRAANTEAFF